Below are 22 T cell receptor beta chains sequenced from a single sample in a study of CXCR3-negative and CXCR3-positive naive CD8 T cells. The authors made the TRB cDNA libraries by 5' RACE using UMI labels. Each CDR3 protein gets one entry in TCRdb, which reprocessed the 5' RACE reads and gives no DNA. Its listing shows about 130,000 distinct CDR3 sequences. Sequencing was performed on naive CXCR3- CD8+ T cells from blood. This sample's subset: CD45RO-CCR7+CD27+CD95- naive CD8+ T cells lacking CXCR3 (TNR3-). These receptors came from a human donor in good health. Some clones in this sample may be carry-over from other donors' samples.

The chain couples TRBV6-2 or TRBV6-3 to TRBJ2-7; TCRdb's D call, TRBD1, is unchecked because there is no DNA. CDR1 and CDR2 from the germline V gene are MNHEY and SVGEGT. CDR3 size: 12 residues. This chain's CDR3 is CASEGISYEQYF.

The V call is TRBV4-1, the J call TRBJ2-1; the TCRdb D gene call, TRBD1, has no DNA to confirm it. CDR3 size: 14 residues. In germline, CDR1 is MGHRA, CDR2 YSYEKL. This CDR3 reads CASRGGRAYNEQFF.

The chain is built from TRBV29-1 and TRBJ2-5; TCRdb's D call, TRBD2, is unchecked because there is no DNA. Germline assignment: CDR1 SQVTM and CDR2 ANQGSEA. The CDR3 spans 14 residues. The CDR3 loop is CSVDVGPREETQYF.

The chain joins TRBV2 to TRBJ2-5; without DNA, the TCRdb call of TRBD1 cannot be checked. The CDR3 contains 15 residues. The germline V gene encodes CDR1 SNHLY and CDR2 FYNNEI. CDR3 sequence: CASSPGQGTLVTQYF.

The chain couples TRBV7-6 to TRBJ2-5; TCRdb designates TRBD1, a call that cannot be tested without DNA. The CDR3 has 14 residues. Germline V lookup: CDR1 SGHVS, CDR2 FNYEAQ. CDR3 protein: CASSFGGGQETQYF.

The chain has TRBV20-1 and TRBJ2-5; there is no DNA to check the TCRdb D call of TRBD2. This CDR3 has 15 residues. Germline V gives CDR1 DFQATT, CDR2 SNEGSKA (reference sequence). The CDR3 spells CAPTDSGTSEETQYF.

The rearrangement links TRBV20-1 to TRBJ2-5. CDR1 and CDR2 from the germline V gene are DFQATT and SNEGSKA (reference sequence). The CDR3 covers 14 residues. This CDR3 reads CSARDRLARETQYF.

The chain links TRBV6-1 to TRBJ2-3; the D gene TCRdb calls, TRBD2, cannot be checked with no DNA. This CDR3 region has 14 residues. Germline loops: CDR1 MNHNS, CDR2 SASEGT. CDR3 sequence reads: CASTRREGTDTQYF.

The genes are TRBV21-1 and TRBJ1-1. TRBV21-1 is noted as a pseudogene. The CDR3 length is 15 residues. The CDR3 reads CASSNTTQRHPEAFF.

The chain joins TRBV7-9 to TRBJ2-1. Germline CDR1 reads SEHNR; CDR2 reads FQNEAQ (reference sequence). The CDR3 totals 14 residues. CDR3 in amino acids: CASLNTGSYNEQFF.

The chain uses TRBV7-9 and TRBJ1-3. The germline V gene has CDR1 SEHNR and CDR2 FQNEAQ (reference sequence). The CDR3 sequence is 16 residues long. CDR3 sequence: CASSFYRAGIGNTIYF.

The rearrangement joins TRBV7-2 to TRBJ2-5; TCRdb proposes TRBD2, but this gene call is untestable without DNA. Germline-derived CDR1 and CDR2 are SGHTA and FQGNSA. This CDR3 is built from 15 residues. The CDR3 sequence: CASIWSGMYQETQYF.

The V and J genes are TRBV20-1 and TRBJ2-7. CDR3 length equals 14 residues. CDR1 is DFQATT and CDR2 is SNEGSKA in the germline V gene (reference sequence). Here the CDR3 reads CSALPDGGRYEQYF.

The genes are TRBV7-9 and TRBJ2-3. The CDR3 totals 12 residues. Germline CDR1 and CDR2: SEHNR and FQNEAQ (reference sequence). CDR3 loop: CASSFPTDTQYF.

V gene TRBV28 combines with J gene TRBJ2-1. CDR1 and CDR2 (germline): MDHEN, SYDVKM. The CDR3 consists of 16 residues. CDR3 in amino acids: CASRTEKGVSYNEQFF.

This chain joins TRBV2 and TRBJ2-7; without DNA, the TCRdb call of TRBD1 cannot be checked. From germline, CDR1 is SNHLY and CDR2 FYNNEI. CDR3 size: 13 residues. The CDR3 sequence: CASLDRGHDEQYF.

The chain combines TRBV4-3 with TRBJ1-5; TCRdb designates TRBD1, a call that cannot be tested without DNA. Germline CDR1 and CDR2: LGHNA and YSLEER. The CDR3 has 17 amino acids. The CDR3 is CASSQYLDSRSNQPQHF.

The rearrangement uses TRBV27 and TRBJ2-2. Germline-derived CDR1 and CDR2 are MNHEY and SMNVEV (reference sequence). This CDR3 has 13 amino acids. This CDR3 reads CASSFTNTWELFF.

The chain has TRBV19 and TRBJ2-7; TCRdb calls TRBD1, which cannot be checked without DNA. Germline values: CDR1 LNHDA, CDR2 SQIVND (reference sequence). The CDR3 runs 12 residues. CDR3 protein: CASTGEAYEQYF.

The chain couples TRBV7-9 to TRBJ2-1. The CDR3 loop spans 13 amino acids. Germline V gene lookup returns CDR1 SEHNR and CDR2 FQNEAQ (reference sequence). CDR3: CASSLASSFEQFF.

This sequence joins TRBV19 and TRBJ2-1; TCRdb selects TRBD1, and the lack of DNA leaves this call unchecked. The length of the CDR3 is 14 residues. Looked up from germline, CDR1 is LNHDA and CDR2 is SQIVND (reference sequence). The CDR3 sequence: CASSIGGAGNEQFF.

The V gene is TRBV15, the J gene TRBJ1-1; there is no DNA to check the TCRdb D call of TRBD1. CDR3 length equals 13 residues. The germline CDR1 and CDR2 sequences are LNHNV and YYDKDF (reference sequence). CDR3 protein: CATRMTGDTEAFF.